These 24 T cell receptor beta chains share one sample of origin, sequenced in a study of response to subunit inactivated influenza vaccine. MiXCR, run by TCRdb on the RT-PCR reads, gives a single entry per CDR3 protein. The profile shows about 540,000 distinct CDR3 sequences, around 21% of them singletons. The data also belong to a second study, concerning T cells expressing NK-cell markers. This second study says: The cDNA for TCR beta came from 5'RACE template switching with UMIs.

The source material was CD4+ T cells sorted from PBMCs, sampled 12 days after vaccination. The receptors originated from a man between 50 and 59 years old who received an inactivated influenza vaccine.

In DNA, the CDR3 is TGCAGCGTTGACGGGACAGGGGGGGACTATGGCTACACCTTC. As protein: CSVDGTGGDYGYTF. This chain links TRBV29-1 with TRBJ1-2, with 11 nucleotides matching TRBD1. The CDR3 spans 14 residues. Germline-derived CDR1 and CDR2 are SQVTM and ANQGSEA. The V gene end was trimmed by 3 bases and the J gene end by 3 bases; junction bases not matched to a gene: 3.

This clonotype has a handful of counts. V usage is TRBV29-1 and J usage is TRBJ2-3; 9 bases agree with TRBD2. CDR1 and CDR2 from the germline V gene are SQVTM and ANQGSEA. The V segment lost 6 bases and the J segment 6 bases; nucleotides outside the gene matches: 13. There are 15 residues in the CDR3. The CDR3 here is CSVGAASGAGDTQYF. DNA of the CDR3: TGCAGCGTGGGGGCGGCTAGCGGGGCCGGGGATACGCAGTATTTT.

The count of this clonotype is one. This rearrangement joins TRBV7-3 to TRBJ2-1; 8 nucleotides match TRBD2. Unmatched junction bases numbered 7, after V lost 5 bases and J lost 7 bases. The CDR3 sequence is 14 residues long. Germline V lookup: CDR1 SGHTA, CDR2 FQGTGA. The CDR3 DNA reads as TGTGCCAGCAGCAATCCGGGACTAGGGAATGAGCAGTTCTTC. This translates into CASSNPGLGNEQFF.

This clonotype was detected ten times or more. The chain combines TRBV3-1 with TRBJ2-1, with D perhaps TRBD1 (6 bases). CDR1 LGHDT and CDR2 YNNKEL come from the germline V gene (reference sequence). CDR3 length: 14 residues. Trimming cost V 1 base and J 4 bases, with 8 bases left between them. This chain's CDR3 is CASSQGTVYNEQFF. CDR3 bases: TGTGCCAGCAGCCAAGGGACAGTATACAATGAGCAGTTCTTC.

The chain uses TRBV29-1 and TRBJ2-1, with 7 bases matching TRBD2. Trimming took 7 bases from V and 2 from J; bases not matched to a gene: 11. The CDR3 runs to 15 residues. Germline V gene data show CDR1 as SQVTM and CDR2 as ANQGSEA. The CDR3 DNA sequence: TGCAGCGCCTACCCTAGCGGCTTCACCTACAATGAGCAGTTCTTC. Its protein product is CSAYPSGFTYNEQFF.

The rearrangement links TRBV7-2 to TRBJ2-3; D tentatively fits TRBD1 or TRBD2 (6 bases each). V lost 6 bases to trimming and J lost 2 bases, with 15 bases between them. Germline V gene sequence: CDR1 SGHTA, CDR2 FQGNSA. The length of the CDR3 is 15 residues. The CDR3, as DNA: TGTGCCAGCAGAAAGGGGGGCCGTCTCACAGATACGCAGTATTTT. Its protein is CASRKGGRLTDTQYF.

This clonotype was recorded a few times. V usage is TRBV6-4 and J usage is TRBJ2-3, with D uncertain. Germline lookup yields CDR1 MRHNA and CDR2 SNTAGT. CDR3 size: 14 residues. The V end lost 3 bases, the J end lost 0 bases, and 7 bases lay between the germline ends. CDR3 amino acids: CASSDTPSTDTQYF. The DNA for the CDR3 is TGTGCCAGCAGTGATACCCCTAGCACAGATACGCAGTATTTT.

This chain connects TRBV5-6 to TRBJ2-1, with 9 bases aligning to TRBD2. V shed 4 bases and J 5 bases; nucleotides not matched to a gene: 13. Germline V lookup: CDR1 SGHDT, CDR2 YYEEEE. The CDR3 covers 17 residues. The CDR3 nucleotides are TGTGCCAGCAGCCCCACACCCTTCGCGGGAGGGGACAATGAGCAGTTCTTC. Its protein is CASSPTPFAGGDNEQFF.

The table lists this clonotype with a few counts. No DNA is shown, since the ends of the CDR3 on it are uncertain; the CDR3 is the one TCRdb lists. The CDR3 sequence is CASSFREAGELFFF. This chain connects TRBV7-2 to TRBJ2-2. Germline-derived CDR1 and CDR2 are SGHTA and FQGNSA. The CDR3 extends over 14 residues, inclusive of both ends.

This chain joins TRBV24-1 and TRBJ2-1; 8 nucleotides line up with TRBD1. V gave up 0 bases and J gave up 6 bases; unmatched junction bases: 9. CDR3 length: 17 amino acids. In germline, CDR1 is KGHDR, CDR2 SFDVKD. The CDR3 here is CATSDLVRGRGGNEQFF. CDR3 coding DNA: TGTGCCACCAGTGATTTGGTCAGGGGGCGCGGTGGCAATGAGCAGTTCTTC.

The chain employs TRBV20-1 and TRBJ2-5; 9 bases fit TRBD2. The J segment lost 4 bases and the V segment lost 1 base, leaving 4 bases of the junction unmatched. Germline V gene lookup returns CDR1 DFQATT and CDR2 SNEGSKA (reference sequence). The CDR3 covers 14 residues. The CDR3 loop reads CSARGLAGRETQYF. CDR3 in DNA: TGCAGTGCTAGAGGGCTAGCGGGACGAGAGACCCAGTACTTC.

This clonotype was seen only a few times. This chain uses TRBV12-3 or TRBV12-4 with TRBJ1-2; the D is unclear. CDR3 length equals 13 residues. The V end was cut by 6 bases, the J end by 8 bases, with 16 bases between. CDR3 in amino acids: CASSPGSGNGYTF. The CDR3 bases are TGTGCCAGCAGCCCCGGATCGGGGAACGGCTACACCTTC.

The chain recombines TRBV7-8 with TRBJ2-1; 8 positions agree with TRBD2. Germline CDR1 SGHVS, CDR2 FQNEAQ. Trimming took 5 bases from V and 7 from J; bases not matched to a gene: 16. The length of the CDR3 is 17 residues. The CDR3 is CASSLTGTRLYRNEQFF. The DNA for the CDR3 is TGTGCCAGCAGCCTCACCGGGACTAGACTATATCGGAATGAGCAGTTCTTC. The whole variable domain, filled in from reference TRBV7-8 and TRBJ2-1, reads GAGVSQSPRYKVAKRGQDVALRCDPISGHVSLFWYQQALGQGPEFLTYFQNEAQLDKSGLPSDRFFAERPEGSVSTLKIQRTQQEDSAVYLCASSLTGTRLYRNEQFFGPGTRLTVL.

This clonotype was detected only a few times. The gene calls are TRBV20-1 and TRBJ2-1, with 11 bases identical to TRBD2. Germline V gives CDR1 DFQATT, CDR2 SNEGSKA (reference sequence). This CDR3 region has 15 residues. CDR3 residues: CSTAVGTSGHNEQFF. CDR3 nucleotides: TGCAGCACCGCGGTGGGGACTAGCGGACACAATGAGCAGTTCTTC.

The genes are TRBV7-3 and TRBJ2-1; 9 bases fit TRBD2. Germline CDR1 and CDR2: SGHTA and FQGTGA. This CDR3 is built from 16 residues. The junction had 11 bases not matched to a gene; V was cut back by 5 bases and J by 6 bases. This CDR3 reads CASSLGSGSGFNEQFF. The CDR3, as DNA: TGTGCCAGCAGCCTGGGTAGCGGGAGCGGTTTCAATGAGCAGTTCTTC.

The rearrangement uses TRBV6-5 and TRBJ2-2; the match to TRBD1 covers 7 bases. The CDR3 extends over 18 amino acids. Trimming removed 5 bases from V and 6 bases from J; junction bases left unmatched: 18. CDR1 and CDR2 (germline): MNHEY, SVGAGI. The CDR3 bases are TGTGCCAGCAGTCCAACCGCCCGGACAGGAGACGAATCCGGGGAGCTGTTTTTT. Amino acids: CASSPTARTGDESGELFF.

A few counts support this clonotype. V and J are TRBV20-1 and TRBJ1-2; a weak D match, TRBD1 (6 bases). Germline lookup yields CDR1 DFQATT and CDR2 SNEGSKA (reference sequence). Deletions cut 6 bases from V and 4 bases from J, with 24 bases between. The CDR3 spans 16 residues. CDR3 sequence reads: CSAPDWAGANFYGYTF. Here the CDR3 DNA reads TGCAGTGCGCCTGACTGGGCAGGGGCTAATTTCTATGGCTACACCTTC.

A few counts support this clonotype. The rearrangement joins TRBV7-2 to TRBJ2-3; 16 nucleotides agree with TRBD2. The CDR3 extends over 17 amino acids. CDR1 and CDR2 (germline): SGHTA, FQGNSA. After removal of 5 bases from V and 5 bases from J, the junction contained 7 bases not matched to a gene. CDR3 residues: CASSQTGTSGRGDTQYF. Here the CDR3 DNA reads TGTGCCAGCAGCCAAACCGGGACTAGCGGGAGGGGAGATACGCAGTATTTT.

This clonotype has more than one count but fewer than ten. The CDR3 is CASSFASGRVNEQYF. The DNA of the CDR3 is TGTGCCAGCAGTTTCGCTAGCGGGAGGGTCAACGAGCAGTACTTC. This sequence joins TRBV12-3 or TRBV12-4 and TRBJ2-7, with TRBD2 matching 12 bases. The CDR3 has 15 amino acids. Losses at the gene ends were 3 bases for V and 5 bases for J; bases not matched to a gene: 5.

This clonotype was picked up a small number of times. The chain joins TRBV7-9 to TRBJ2-1, with TRBD2 identical over 9 bases. Germline V gene lookup returns CDR1 SEHNR and CDR2 FQNEAQ (reference sequence). V dropped 3 bases and J dropped 5; count of bases not matched to a gene: 5. The CDR3 is made up of 15 amino acids. The CDR3 sequence is CASSLWTSVHNEQFF. As DNA, the CDR3 is TGTGCCAGCAGCTTGTGGACTAGCGTCCACAATGAGCAGTTCTTC.

V and J are TRBV24-1 and TRBJ2-1; 8 bases agree with TRBD2. Germline CDR1 reads KGHDR; CDR2 reads SFDVKD. CDR3 size: 14 residues. The V and J ends lost 4 bases and 6 bases, in that order; junction bases with no gene match: 4. In DNA, the CDR3 is TGTGCCACCAGTGACGGGGGGGCCCTCAATGAGCAGTTCTTC. Translating it yields CATSDGGALNEQFF.

The V and J genes are TRBV5-1 and TRBJ2-4; the match to TRBD1 covers 7 bases. Germline V gives CDR1 SGHRS, CDR2 YFSETQ. The V and J ends lost 1 base and 0 bases, in that order; junction bases with no gene match: 19. CDR3 length equals 21 residues. CDR3 DNA: TGCGCCAGCAGCTTGACCCCGAGAGGGGCCTCGGACAGGATAGCCAAAAACATTCAGTACTTC. The encoded protein is CASSLTPRGASDRIAKNIQYF.

V and J are TRBV10-1 and TRBJ2-7, with 7 bases that match TRBD1. With 5 bases clipped from V and 7 bases from J, the junction kept 11 bases outside the gene matches. The V gene's germline CDR1 is WNHNN and CDR2 SYGVQD (reference sequence). The CDR3 covers 14 residues. CDR3 DNA: TGCGCCAGCAGTCGGTCCCGAAACAGGGGTGAGCAGTACTTC. It specifies CASSRSRNRGEQYF.

This chain uses TRBV7-3 with TRBJ2-5; D is unclear. The CDR3 length is 15 residues. Germline CDR1 SGHTA, CDR2 FQGTGA. V was pared by 5 bases and J by 5 bases, with 18 bases between. CDR3 coding DNA: TGTGCCAGCAGCGCTTCCTCGTGGGTGGGGGAGACCCAGTACTTC. Encoded protein: CASSASSWVGETQYF. The full variable domain, completed using reference TRBV7-3 and TRBJ2-5, is GAGVSQTPSNKVTEKGKYVELRCDPISGHTALYWYRQSLGQGPEFLIYFQGTGAADDSGLPNDRFFAVRPEGSVSTLKIQRTERGDSAVYLCASSASSWVGETQYFGPGTRLLVL.